The clone carrying this T cell receptor (beta chain) was found a few times. Its target is not known. Germline V gene lookup returns CDR1 WSHSY and CDR2 SAAADI. The CDR3 length is 13 residues. With V trimmed by 6 bases and J by 3 bases, 1 base remained unmatched. The data belong to a study of metastatic and nonmetastatic thyroid tumors. TCRdb ran MiXCR on the PCR reads. Among some 25,000 clones listed, 15% to 20% were seen once. No patient had received any treatment before thyroid surgery. Notes on the study in general: Malignant tumors reportedly showed significantly higher TCR beta diversity than benign nodules in both blood and tumor.

Sequenced: blood. The TCR was taken from a male donor with papillary thyroid cancer or a benign thyroid nodule (not recorded which). Some clones in this sample may be carry-over from other donors' samples. The genes are TRBV10-2 and TRBJ1-2, with 10 bases aligning to TRBD1. The DNA for the CDR3 is TGCGCCAGCAGAGGGACAGGGGACTATGGCTACACCTTC. Encoded protein: CASRGTGDYGYTF.